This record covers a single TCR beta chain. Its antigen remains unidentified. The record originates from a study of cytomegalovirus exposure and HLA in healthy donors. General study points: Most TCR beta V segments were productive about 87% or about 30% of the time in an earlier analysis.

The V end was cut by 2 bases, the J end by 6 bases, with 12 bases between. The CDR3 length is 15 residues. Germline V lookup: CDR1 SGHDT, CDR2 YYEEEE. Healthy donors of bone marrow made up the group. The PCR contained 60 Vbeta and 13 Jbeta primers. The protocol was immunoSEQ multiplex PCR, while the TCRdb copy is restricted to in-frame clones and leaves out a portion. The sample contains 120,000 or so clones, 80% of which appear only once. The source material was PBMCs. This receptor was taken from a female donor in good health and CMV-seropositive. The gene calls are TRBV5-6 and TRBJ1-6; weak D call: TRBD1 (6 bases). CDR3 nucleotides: TGTGCCAGCAGCTTCGGACAGCTCGGTAATTCACCCCTCCACTTT. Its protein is CASSFGQLGNSPLHF. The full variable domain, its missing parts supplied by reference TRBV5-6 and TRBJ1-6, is DAGVTQSPTHLIKTRGQQVTLRCSPKSGHDTVSWYQQALGQGPQFIFQYYEEEERQRGNFPDRFSGHQFPNYSSELNVNALLLGDSALYLCASSFGQLGNSPLHFGNGTRLTVT.